The 28 T cell receptor beta chains below all came from one sample that was sequenced in a study of shared clonotypes between healthy human individuals. Measured with immunoSEQ multiplex PCR; TCRdb has only the in-frame clones, and not every one. This table holds roughly 1,000,000 clones, roughly 74% found once. Material for sequencing was memory CD4+ T cells from PBMCs. Subset noted: CD45RA-negative fraction. These receptors came from a young man in good health. Some clones in this sample may be carry-over from other donors' samples.

The chain recombines TRBV28 with TRBJ2-2; D gene unclear. V was pared by 1 base and J by 6 bases, with 3 bases between. Germline assignment: CDR1 MDHEN and CDR2 SYDVKM. This CDR3 has 12 amino acids. Written as DNA, the CDR3 is TGTGCCAGCAGTTTATCGGCCGGGGAGCTGTTTTTT. Residues: CASSLSAGELFF.

V gene TRBV4-2 combines with J gene TRBJ2-7, with 8 nucleotides matching TRBD1. Germline V gene sequence: CDR1 LGHNA, CDR2 YNFKEQ. The CDR3 has 15 residues. With V trimmed by 0 bases and J by 3 bases, 4 bases remained unmatched. CDR3 protein: CASSQEDRAGYEQYF. The CDR3 DNA reads TGTGCCAGCAGCCAAGAGGACAGGGCGGGCTACGAGCAGTACTTC.

Written as DNA, the CDR3 is TGTGCCAGCAGCAAGATTGCTAGCGGGACTGCCGGGGAGCTGTTTTTT. Amino acids: CASSKIASGTAGELFF. This sequence joins TRBV7-3 and TRBJ2-2; 9 bases are shared with TRBD2. Germline lookup yields CDR1 SGHTA and CDR2 FQGTGA. This CDR3 has 16 amino acids. The V and J ends lost 5 bases and 6 bases, in that order; junction bases with no gene match: 10.

CDR3 coding DNA: TGTGCCAGCAGCTCCCGGGACTCTACGTACACCTTC. Its translation: CASSSRDSTYTF. The gene calls are TRBV9 and TRBJ1-2; possible D gene TRBD1, 5 bases. This CDR3 spans 12 amino acids. Germline assignment: CDR1 SGDLS and CDR2 YYNGEE. Trimming removed 4 bases from V and 11 bases from J, with 15 bases in between. The full variable domain, in which reference TRBV9 and TRBJ1-2 provide the parts outside the CDR3, is DSGVTQTPKHLITATGQRVTLRCSPRSGDLSVYWYQQSLDQGLQFLIQYYNGEERAKGNILERFSAQQFPDLHSELNLSSLELGDSALYFCASSSRDSTYTFGSGTRLTVV.

This clone has only a few counts. This sequence joins TRBV30 and TRBJ1-5, with D unresolved. The CDR3 runs 12 residues. V was shortened by 6 bases and J by 0 bases, with 6 bases between the two germline ends. The germline V gene encodes CDR1 GTSNPN and CDR2 SVGIG (reference sequence). This chain's CDR3 is CACGDSNQPQHF. In DNA, the CDR3 is TGTGCCTGTGGGGATAGCAATCAGCCCCAGCATTTT.

The CDR3 loop is CASSQDGLNQPQHF. DNA for the CDR3: TGCGCCAGCAGCCAAGACGGCCTCAATCAGCCCCAGCATTTT. This chain joins TRBV4-3 and TRBJ1-5; D unclear. The CDR3 runs 14 residues. In germline, CDR1 is LGHNA, CDR2 YSLEER. Trimming shortened V by 0 bases and J by 3 bases, and 6 bases separated the two germline ends.

The V and J genes are TRBV7-3 and TRBJ2-3; D might be TRBD2 (5 bases). Deletions cut 2 bases from V and 2 bases from J, with 8 bases between. Germline loops: CDR1 SGHTA, CDR2 FQGTGA. There are 14 residues in the CDR3. The DNA for the CDR3 is TGTGCCAGCAGCTTAGTAGCGTTCACAGATACGCAGTATTTT. Residues: CASSLVAFTDTQYF.

This sequence joins TRBV2 and TRBJ2-3; TRBD2 agrees at 16 bases. The germline V gene has CDR1 SNHLY and CDR2 FYNNEI. The trim removed 3 bases at V and 7 bases at J, leaving 4 bases unmatched. CDR3 size: 16 residues. CDR3 sequence (DNA): TGTGCCAGCAGTGAGGGACTAGCGGGAGGGGGTTATACGCAGTATTTT. Its protein is CASSEGLAGGGYTQYF.

This chain uses TRBV9 with TRBJ1-5; 7 positions match TRBD1. The CDR3 is 17 residues long. V was pared by 0 bases and J by 5 bases, with 11 bases of the junction left unmatched. In germline, CDR1 is SGDLS, CDR2 YYNGEE. The CDR3 region is CASSVVRGTELDQPQHF. In nucleotides, the CDR3 is TGTGCCAGCAGCGTAGTGAGGGGGACAGAACTCGATCAGCCCCAGCATTTT.

V is TRBV4-2 and J is TRBJ2-6; no clear D. The CDR3 length is 18 residues. CDR1 and CDR2 from the germline V gene are LGHNA and YNFKEQ. The ends were cut back, 1 base at V and 0 bases at J, with 13 bases in the middle. DNA of the CDR3: TGTGCCAGCAGCCAAGTAAACAGACAAGACTCTGGGGCCAACGTCCTGACTTTC. It codes for CASSQVNRQDSGANVLTF.

This clone was observed a handful of times. The gene calls are TRBV18 and TRBJ1-1; D remains ambiguous. Germline V lookup: CDR1 KGHSH, CDR2 LQKENI. V lost 3 bases, J lost 1 base, and 12 bases lay in between. The CDR3 has 15 residues. CDR3 in DNA: TGTGCCAGCTCACCCTCCCCCGTCAAGAACACTGAAGCTTTCTTT. Translation: CASSPSPVKNTEAFF.

This clone is a singleton in its sample. This chain joins TRBV4-1 and TRBJ1-2, with 10 bases fitting TRBD1. V lost 4 bases, J lost 5 bases, and 7 bases stayed unmatched. The CDR3 loop spans 15 amino acids. Germline CDR1 MGHRA, CDR2 YSYEKL. The CDR3 sequence is CASSRQGADDYGYTF. DNA of the CDR3: TGCGCCAGCAGCCGACAGGGGGCGGATGATTATGGCTACACCTTC.

The chain recombines TRBV7-3 with TRBJ2-3; D gene uncertain. Germline V gene data show CDR1 as SGHTA and CDR2 as FQGTGA. The CDR3 is 16 residues long. V dropped 5 bases and J dropped 9 bases, with 24 bases sitting between them. The CDR3 reads CASSRSGVVPAQTQYF. DNA for the CDR3: TGTGCCAGCAGCCGTTCGGGTGTGGTTCCGGCCCAGACGCAGTATTTT.

This chain links TRBV7-6 with TRBJ2-7; tentative D call: TRBD1 (5 bases). CDR3 length: 14 residues. Germline CDR1 and CDR2: SGHVS and FNYEAQ. Trimming took off 4 bases at V and 0 bases at J, with 10 bases between the two ends. CDR3 loop: CASSSPQVSYEQYF. DNA of the CDR3: TGTGCCAGCAGCTCGCCACAGGTCTCCTACGAGCAGTACTTC.

This rearrangement joins TRBV7-8 to TRBJ1-2, with a tentative D call TRBD1 (5 bases). V was clipped by 4 bases and J by 2 bases, with 14 bases between them. CDR1 is SGHVS, CDR2 FQNEAQ, per germline. The CDR3 contains 15 residues. The CDR3: CASSYLTGANYGYTF. In DNA form, the CDR3 reads TGTGCCAGCAGCTACCTGACCGGGGCGAACTATGGCTACACCTTC.

This clone came up many times. The gene calls are TRBV2 and TRBJ1-4; 10 positions match TRBD1. Germline CDR1 is SNHLY and CDR2 is FYNNEI. The V segment lost 6 bases and the J segment 6 bases; nucleotides outside the gene matches: 19. The CDR3 runs to 19 residues. DNA for the CDR3: TGTGCCAGCAGCCGTCCCTCCTCACGGGACAGGGGTGGCCATGAAAAACTGTTTTTT. This encodes CASSRPSSRDRGGHEKLFF.

This clone was detected once. The chain combines TRBV5-4 with TRBJ1-4; tentative D call: TRBD1 (5 bases). CDR3 length: 15 residues. V was pared by 2 bases and J by 5 bases, with 13 bases between. The germline gives CDR1 SGHNT, CDR2 YYREEE (reference sequence). The chain's CDR3 is CASSLRGLYNEKLFF. CDR3 sequence (DNA): TGTGCCAGCAGCTTAAGGGGTCTTTACAATGAAAAACTGTTTTTT.

In the case of this clone: Other DNA sequences in this specimen translate into the identical CDR3. The genes are TRBV18 and TRBJ1-1; 8 bases map to TRBD1. The CDR3 extends over 16 amino acids. The germline V gene has CDR1 KGHSH and CDR2 LQKENI. V lost 3 bases and J lost 1; bases outside the gene matches: 7. CDR3 sequence: CASSPRDRSKNTEAFF. The CDR3 nucleotides read TGTGCCAGCTCACCCCGGGACAGGAGTAAGAACACTGAAGCTTTCTTT.

The chain joins TRBV6-5 to TRBJ2-1; D gene uncertain. Germline loops: CDR1 MNHEY, CDR2 SVGAGI. The CDR3 is 11 residues long. Deletions cut 6 bases from V and 15 bases from J, with 15 bases between. The DNA of the CDR3 is TGTGCCAGCAGAGAGACCCCAATTCCGTTCTTC. Residues: CASRETPIPFF.

This clone has only one observation. CDR3 loop: CASSFGTWGSGRLDNEQFF. CDR3 coding DNA: TGTGCCAGCAGTTTCGGGACCTGGGGTAGCGGGAGATTGGACAATGAGCAGTTCTTC. J is TRBJ2-1 and V is TRBV28; 9 positions agree with TRBD2. CDR3 length: 19 residues. Trimming at V came to 3 bases and at J to 5 bases, leaving 17 bases not matched to a gene. Germline loops: CDR1 MDHEN, CDR2 SYDVKM.

This CDR3 reads CASRREGQMENIQYF. CDR3 sequence (DNA): TGTGCCAGTAGGAGAGAGGGACAGATGGAGAACATTCAGTACTTC. The gene calls are TRBV19 and TRBJ2-4; 7 bases agree with TRBD1. The trim removed 6 bases at V and 7 bases at J, leaving 12 bases unmatched. The germline gives CDR1 LNHDA, CDR2 SQIVND (reference sequence). The CDR3 consists of 15 residues. Full variable domain (outside the CDR3, taken from reference TRBV19 and TRBJ2-4): DGGITQSPKYLFRKEGQNVTLSCEQNLNHDAMYWYRQDPGQGLRLIYYSQIVNDFQKGDIAEGYSVSREKKESFPLTVTSAQKNPTAFYLCASRREGQMENIQYFGAGTRLSVL.

This sequence joins TRBV28 and TRBJ1-5, with D unresolved. Between the trimmed V and J ends, which lost 3 bases and 6 bases, there was a span of 15 bases. CDR1 is MDHEN, CDR2 SYDVKM, per germline. This CDR3 has 15 amino acids. CDR3 nucleotides: TGTGCCAGCAGTTTTGGTGGTGGGCGGGCTCAGCCCCAGCATTTT. As protein: CASSFGGGRAQPQHF.

This clone was counted only a few times. The V and J genes are TRBV30 and TRBJ1-1; D is unresolved. Trimming removed 2 bases from V and 1 base from J, with 8 bases in between. The CDR3 is 13 amino acids. CDR1 GTSNPN and CDR2 SVGIG come from the germline V gene (reference sequence). CDR3 in amino acids: CAWSTLRNTEAFF. CDR3 nucleotides: TGTGCCTGGAGTACCCTCAGGAACACTGAAGCTTTCTTT.

The rearrangement links TRBV29-1 to TRBJ1-6, with D tentatively TRBD1 (6 bases). Germline CDR1 and CDR2: SQVTM and ANQGSEA. There are 13 residues in the CDR3. Trimming removed 7 bases at V and 10 bases at J, with 17 bases between. The CDR3 coding sequence is TGCAGCGCCTCATTAGGGGGAGAATCACCCCTCCACTTT. Translating it yields CSASLGGESPLHF.

The J gene is TRBJ2-7, the V gene TRBV30; D remains unclear. The CDR3 contains 12 residues. With 0 bases removed from V and 4 bases from J, the gap between germline ends came to 7 bases. CDR1 is GTSNPN and CDR2 is SVGIG in the germline V gene (reference sequence). As DNA, the CDR3 is TGTGCCTGGAGTGTTCGTCCATACGAGCAGTACTTC. Translation: CAWSVRPYEQYF.

Worth noting for this clone: The sample contains more than one DNA sequence encoding this CDR3. The chain is built from TRBV28 and TRBJ2-7, with D maybe TRBD1 (5 bases). The germline gives CDR1 MDHEN, CDR2 SYDVKM. The CDR3 loop spans 13 amino acids. Trimming cost V 4 bases and J 2 bases, with 9 bases left between them. The CDR3 protein is CASSSRQPYEQYF. In DNA form, the CDR3 reads TGTGCCAGCAGTTCCCGACAGCCCTACGAGCAGTACTTC.

A word on this clone: The sample has other DNA sequences that encode this CDR3 too. The V gene is TRBV18, the J gene TRBJ1-2; TRBD1 matches at 12 bases. Germline loops: CDR1 KGHSH, CDR2 LQKENI. The CDR3 contains 15 residues. V lost 3 bases to trimming and J lost 3 bases; unmatched junction nucleotides: 2. This CDR3 reads CASSPGTGGDYGYTF. CDR3 coding DNA: TGTGCCAGCTCACCCGGGACAGGGGGCGACTATGGCTACACCTTC.

V usage is TRBV7-9 and J usage is TRBJ2-5, with 8 bases lining up with TRBD1. Germline CDR1 SEHNR, CDR2 FQNEAQ (reference sequence). V shed 1 base and J 9 bases; nucleotides not matched to a gene: 7. CDR3 size: 14 residues. In nucleotides, the CDR3 is TGTGCCAGCAGCTTAGTGGCCGTGGGACAGGCCCAGTACTTC. Translating it yields CASSLVAVGQAQYF. Full variable domain (missing parts from reference TRBV7-9 and TRBJ2-5): DTGVSQNPRHKITKRGQNVTFRCDPISEHNRLYWYRQTLGQGPEFLTYFQNEAQLEKSRLLSDRFSAERPKGSFSTLEIQRTEQGDSAMYLCASSLVAVGQAQYFGPGTRLLVL.